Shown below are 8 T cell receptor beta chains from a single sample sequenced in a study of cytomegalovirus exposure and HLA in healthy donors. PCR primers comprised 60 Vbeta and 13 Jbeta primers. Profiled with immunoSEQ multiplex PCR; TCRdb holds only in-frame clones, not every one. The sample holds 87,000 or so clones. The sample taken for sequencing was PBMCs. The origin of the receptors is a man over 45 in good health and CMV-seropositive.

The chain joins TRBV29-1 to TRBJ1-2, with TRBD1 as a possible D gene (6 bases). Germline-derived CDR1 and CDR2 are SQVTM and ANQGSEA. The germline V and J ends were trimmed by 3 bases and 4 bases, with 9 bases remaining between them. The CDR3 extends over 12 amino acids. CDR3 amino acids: CSVDAGVYGYTF. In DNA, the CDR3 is TGCAGCGTTGATGCAGGGGTCTATGGCTACACCTTC.

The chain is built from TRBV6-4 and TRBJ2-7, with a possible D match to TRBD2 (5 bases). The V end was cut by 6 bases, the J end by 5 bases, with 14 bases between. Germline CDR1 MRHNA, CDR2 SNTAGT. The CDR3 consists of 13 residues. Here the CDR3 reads CASRVAGVHEQYF. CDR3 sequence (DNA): TGTGCCAGCAGGGTGGCGGGTGTTCACGAGCAGTACTTC.

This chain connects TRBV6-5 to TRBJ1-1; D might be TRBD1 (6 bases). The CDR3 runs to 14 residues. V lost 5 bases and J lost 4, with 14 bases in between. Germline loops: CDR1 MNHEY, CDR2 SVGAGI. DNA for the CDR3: TGTGCCAGCAGTCCAGGAGAGGACAGCACTGAAGCTTTCTTT. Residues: CASSPGEDSTEAFF.

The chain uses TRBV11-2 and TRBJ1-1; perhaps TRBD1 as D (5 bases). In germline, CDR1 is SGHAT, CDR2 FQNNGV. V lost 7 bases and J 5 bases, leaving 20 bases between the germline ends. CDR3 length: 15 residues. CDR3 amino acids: CASNLGWGGVTEAFF. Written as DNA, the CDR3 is TGTGCCAGCAACTTGGGATGGGGGGGAGTTACTGAAGCTTTCTTT.

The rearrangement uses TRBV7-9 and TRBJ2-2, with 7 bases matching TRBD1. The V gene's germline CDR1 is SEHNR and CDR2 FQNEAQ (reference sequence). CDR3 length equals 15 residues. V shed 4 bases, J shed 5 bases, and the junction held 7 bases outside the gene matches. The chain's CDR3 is CASSSATGVTGELFF. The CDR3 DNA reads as TGTGCCAGCAGCTCTGCTACAGGGGTGACCGGGGAGCTGTTTTTT.

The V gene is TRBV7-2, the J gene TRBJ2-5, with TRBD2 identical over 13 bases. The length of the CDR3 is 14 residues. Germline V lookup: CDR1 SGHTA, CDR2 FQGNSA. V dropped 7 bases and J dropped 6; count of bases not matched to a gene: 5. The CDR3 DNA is TGTGCCAGCACTCCGACTAGCGGGAGGCAGACCCAGTACTTC. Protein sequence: CASTPTSGRQTQYF.

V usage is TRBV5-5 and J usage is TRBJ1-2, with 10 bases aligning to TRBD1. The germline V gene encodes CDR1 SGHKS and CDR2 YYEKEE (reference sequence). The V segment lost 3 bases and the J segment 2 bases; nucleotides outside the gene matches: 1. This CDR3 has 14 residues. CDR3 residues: CASSWTGGNYGYTF. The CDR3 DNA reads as TGTGCCAGCAGCTGGACAGGGGGGAACTATGGCTACACCTTC.

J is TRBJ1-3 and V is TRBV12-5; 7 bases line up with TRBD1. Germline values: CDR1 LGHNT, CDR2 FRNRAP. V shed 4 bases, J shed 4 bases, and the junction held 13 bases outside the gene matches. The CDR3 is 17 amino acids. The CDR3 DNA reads TGTGCTAGTGGTTCCCTCCCCCAGACAGGGATAGGAAACACCATATATTTT. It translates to CASGSLPQTGIGNTIYF.